The entry below gives a single TCR beta chain sequence along with its context. Its antigen remains unidentified. Samples of blood were obtained at baseline, on cycle 4 day 1, and on cycle 7 day 1. The sample belongs to a study of OX40 agonist ivuxolimab in advanced cancers. Study-level information: Among those treated, three patients had partial responses, one with hepatocellular carcinoma and two with cutaneous melanoma. The study, taken as a whole, reports: Doses of 0.1 to 3.0 mg/kg were accompanied by clonal expansion of CD4+ and CD8+ blood T cells by week 6.

J was trimmed by 5 bases and V by 7 bases; bases with no gene match: 10. CDR3 length: 14 amino acids. Germline CDR1 reads MDHEN; CDR2 reads SYDVKM. Generated by immunoSEQ multiplex PCR, the TCRdb table keeps only in-frame clones and is missing some. The data contain 53,000 or so clones, around 87% of them singletons. This specimen consisted of CD4+ or CD8+ T cells sorted from blood, obtained in a trial of the OX40 agonist ivuxolimab. The sequence derives from an adult with an advanced solid tumor such as melanoma, head and neck, liver or kidney cancer. This rearrangement joins TRBV28 to TRBJ2-7, with 8 bases that match TRBD1. CDR3 bases: TGTGCCAGCAAACGGACAGGGCGAGTCGACGAGCAGTACTTC. Amino acids: CASKRTGRVDEQYF.